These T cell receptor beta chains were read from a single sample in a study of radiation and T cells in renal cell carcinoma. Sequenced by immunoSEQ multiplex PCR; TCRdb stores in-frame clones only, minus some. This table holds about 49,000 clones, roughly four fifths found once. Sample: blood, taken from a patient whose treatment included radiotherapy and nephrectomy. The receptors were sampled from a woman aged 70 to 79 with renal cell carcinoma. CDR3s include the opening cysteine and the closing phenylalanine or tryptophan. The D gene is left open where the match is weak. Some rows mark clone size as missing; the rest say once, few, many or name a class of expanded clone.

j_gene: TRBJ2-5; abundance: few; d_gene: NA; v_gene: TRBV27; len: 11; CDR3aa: CASGYTGTQYF; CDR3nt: TGTGCCAGCGGTTACACAGGGACCCAGTACTTC
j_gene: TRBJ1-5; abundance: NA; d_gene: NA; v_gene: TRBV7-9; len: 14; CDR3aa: CASSRGDSNQPQHF; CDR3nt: TGTGCCAGCAGCCGAGGGGATAGCAATCAGCCCCAGCATTTT
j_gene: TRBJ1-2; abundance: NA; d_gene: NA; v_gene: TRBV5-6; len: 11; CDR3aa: CASSSNYGYTF; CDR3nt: TGTGCCAGCAGTTCTAACTATGGCTACACCTTC
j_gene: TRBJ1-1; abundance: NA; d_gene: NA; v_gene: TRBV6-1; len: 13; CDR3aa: CASSSGRFTEAFF; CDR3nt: TGTGCCAGCAGCTCTGGTCGGTTTACTGAAGCTTTCTTT
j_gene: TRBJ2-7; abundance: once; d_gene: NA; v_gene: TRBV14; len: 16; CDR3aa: CASSHGFGLAKNEQYF; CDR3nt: TGTGCCAGCAGCCACGGATTCGGGCTAGCAAAGAACGAGCAGTACTTC
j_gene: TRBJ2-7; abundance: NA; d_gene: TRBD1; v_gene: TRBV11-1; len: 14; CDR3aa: CASSLGDRAYEQYF; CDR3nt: TGTGCCAGCAGCTTAGGGGACAGGGCCTACGAGCAGTACTTC
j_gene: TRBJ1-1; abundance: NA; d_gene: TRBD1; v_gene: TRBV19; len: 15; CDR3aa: CASSAGQGMNTEAFF; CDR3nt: TGTGCCAGTAGTGCGGGACAGGGGATGAACACTGAAGCTTTCTTT
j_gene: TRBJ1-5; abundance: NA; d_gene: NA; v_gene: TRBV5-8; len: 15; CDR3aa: CASGISGIGDQPQHF; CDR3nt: TGTGCCAGCGGGATATCGGGGATCGGCGATCAGCCCCAGCATTTT
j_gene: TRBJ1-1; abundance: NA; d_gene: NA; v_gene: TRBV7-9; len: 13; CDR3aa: CASSPRPVTEAFF; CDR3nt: TGTGCCAGCAGCCCCCGTCCAGTGACTGAAGCTTTCTTT
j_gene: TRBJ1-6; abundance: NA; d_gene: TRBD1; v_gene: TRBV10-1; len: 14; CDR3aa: CASSEGQGDSPLHF; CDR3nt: TGCGCCAGCAGCGAGGGACAGGGTGATTCACCCCTCCACTTT
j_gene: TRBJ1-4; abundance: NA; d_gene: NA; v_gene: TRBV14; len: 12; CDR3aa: CASSLDNEKLFF; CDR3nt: TGTGCCAGCAGCCTGGATAATGAAAAACTGTTTTTT
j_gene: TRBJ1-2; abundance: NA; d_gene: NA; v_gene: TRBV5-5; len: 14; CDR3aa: CASSFGGLSYGYTF; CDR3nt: TGTGCCAGCAGCTTCGGGGGGCTGAGCTATGGCTACACCTTC
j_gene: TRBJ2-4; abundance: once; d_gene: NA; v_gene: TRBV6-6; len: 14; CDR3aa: CASSYALAKNIQYF; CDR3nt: TGTGCCAGCAGTTACGCTTTAGCCAAAAACATTCAGTACTTC
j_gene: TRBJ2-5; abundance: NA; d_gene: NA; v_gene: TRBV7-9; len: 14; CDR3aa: CASSLNTYQETQYF; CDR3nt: TGTGCCAGCAGCCTTAACACCTACCAAGAGACCCAGTACTTC
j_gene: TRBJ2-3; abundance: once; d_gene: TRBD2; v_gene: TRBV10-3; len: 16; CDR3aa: CAISESLSGAGVSQYF; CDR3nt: TGTGCCATCAGTGAGTCGCTTAGCGGGGCGGGGGTATCGCAGTATTTT
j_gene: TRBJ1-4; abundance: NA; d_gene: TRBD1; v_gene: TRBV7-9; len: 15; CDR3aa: CASSFDRVGDEKLFF; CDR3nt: TGTGCCAGCAGCTTCGACAGGGTGGGGGATGAAAAACTGTTTTTT
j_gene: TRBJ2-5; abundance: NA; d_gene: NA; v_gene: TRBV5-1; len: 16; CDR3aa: CASSRGTVIQKETQYF; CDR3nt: TGCGCCAGCAGTCGCGGGACAGTAATCCAAAAAGAGACCCAGTACTTC
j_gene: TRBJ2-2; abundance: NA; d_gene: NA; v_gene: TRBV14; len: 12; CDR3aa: CASSQSTGELFF; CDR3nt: TGTGCCAGCAGCCAAAGCACCGGGGAGCTGTTTTTT
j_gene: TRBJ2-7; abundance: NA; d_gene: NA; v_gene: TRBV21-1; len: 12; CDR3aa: CASSKTSGEQYF; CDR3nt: TGTGCCAGCAGCAAGACCTCCGGGGAGCAGTACTTC
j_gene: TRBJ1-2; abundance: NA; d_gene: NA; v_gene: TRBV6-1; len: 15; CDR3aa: CASSEGPGFGYGYTF; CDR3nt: TGTGCCAGCAGTGAAGGTCCAGGGTTTGGCTATGGCTACACCTTC
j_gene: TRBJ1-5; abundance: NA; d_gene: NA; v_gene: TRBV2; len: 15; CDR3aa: CASSYGTQGEQPQHF; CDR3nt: TGTGCCAGCAGTTATGGGACCCAGGGAGAACAGCCCCAGCATTTT
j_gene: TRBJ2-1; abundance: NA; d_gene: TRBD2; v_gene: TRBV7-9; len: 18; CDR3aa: CASSLAPQGLAGGNEQFF; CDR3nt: TGTGCCAGCAGCTTGGCCCCTCAGGGACTAGCGGGGGGGAATGAGCAGTTCTTC
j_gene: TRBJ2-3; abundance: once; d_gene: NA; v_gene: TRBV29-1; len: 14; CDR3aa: CSVDPGPGTDTQYF; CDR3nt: TGCAGCGTTGACCCGGGGCCCGGCACAGATACGCAGTATTTT
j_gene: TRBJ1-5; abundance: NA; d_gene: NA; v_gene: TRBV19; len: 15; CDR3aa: CASSIAGRSNQPQHF; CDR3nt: TGTGCCAGTAGTATCGCCGGCCGTAGCAATCAGCCCCAGCATTTT
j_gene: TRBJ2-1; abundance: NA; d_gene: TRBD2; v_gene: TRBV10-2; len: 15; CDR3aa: CASNPTSANYNEQFF; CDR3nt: TGCGCCAGCAATCCTACTAGCGCCAACTACAATGAGCAGTTCTTC
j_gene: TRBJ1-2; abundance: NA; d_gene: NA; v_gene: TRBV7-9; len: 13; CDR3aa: CASSYDRSYGYTF; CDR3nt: TGTGCCAGCAGCTACGACAGGAGTTATGGCTACACCTTC
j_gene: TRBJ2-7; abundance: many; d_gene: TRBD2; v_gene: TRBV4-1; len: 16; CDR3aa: CASSQDSGLAGREQYF; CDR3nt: TGCGCCAGCAGCCAAGATTCGGGACTAGCGGGCCGCGAGCAGTACTTC
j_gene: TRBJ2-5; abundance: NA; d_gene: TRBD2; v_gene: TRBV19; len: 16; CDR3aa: CASSRASGRVQETQYF; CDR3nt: TGTGCCAGTAGTAGGGCTAGCGGGAGAGTACAAGAGACCCAGTACTTC
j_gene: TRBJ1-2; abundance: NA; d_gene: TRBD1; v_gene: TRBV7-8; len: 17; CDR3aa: CASSHWDRERSSYGYTF; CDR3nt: TGTGCCAGCAGCCACTGGGACAGGGAGAGAAGTTCCTATGGCTACACCTTC